Listed below are T cell receptor beta chains from one sample, sequenced in a study of blood T cell repertoires in COVID-19. TCRdb's copy holds only in-frame clones and misses some; the assay was immunoSEQ multiplex PCR. The sample includes almost 95,000 clones, 72% seen only once; the top ten take 20% to 25%. The specimen was peripheral blood. Receptor source: a woman aged 55-69 years in a cohort sampled during active or convalescent COVID-19. The CDR3 runs from the conserved cysteine through the conserved F or W. The D gene is left open where the match is weak. A clone size is listed for some rows: how often the clone was seen (once, few, many), or a class if it is expanded.

TRBV14,-,-,TRBJ1-2,TGTGCCAGCAGCCGCGGGAACTATGGCTACACCTTC,CASSRGNYGYTF
TRBV12-5,-,-,TRBJ1-2,TGTGCTAGTGGGGGGGGTGATGGCTACACCTTC,CASGGGDGYTF
TRBV6-2/TRBV6-3,-,-,TRBJ2-5,TGTGCCAGCAGCCCCACCGGGAGACAAGAGACCCAGTACTTC,CASSPTGRQETQYF
TRBV28,-,TRBD1,TRBJ1-1,TGTGCCAGTACCTACAGGGGCGGGAACACTGAAGCTTTCTTT,CASTYRGGNTEAFF
TRBV5-1,-,TRBD2,TRBJ2-3,TGCGCCAGCAGCCTGCCGGGGGGGCCCGATACGCAGTATTTT,CASSLPGGPDTQYF
TRBV19,-,TRBD1,TRBJ1-2,TGTGCCAGTAAGGACAGGGAGGCCTATGGCTACACCTTC,CASKDREAYGYTF
TRBV20-1,few,-,TRBJ1-4,TGCAGTGCTAAACGGAATGAAAAACTGTTTTTT,CSAKRNEKLFF
TRBV7-2,-,-,TRBJ2-7,TGTGCCAGCAGCTTAGTATCGGACATCTACGAGCAGTACTTC,CASSLVSDIYEQYF
TRBV4-2,-,-,TRBJ1-5,TGTGCCAGCAGCCAAGTGGGCTTTGCTCAGCCCCAGCATTTT,CASSQVGFAQPQHF
TRBV28,-,-,TRBJ1-2,TGTGCCAGCAGTTCCCGACAAGCATATGGCTACACCTTC,CASSSRQAYGYTF
TRBV4-3,-,-,TRBJ1-2,TGCGCCAGCAGCCAAAGTCTTCCAGACATCTATGGCTACACCTTC,CASSQSLPDIYGYTF
TRBV5-1,-,-,TRBJ2-3,TGCGCCAGCAGCTTGGTAGCTGGGACTAGCACAGATACGCAGTATTTT,CASSLVAGTSTDTQYF
TRBV18,-,-,TRBJ1-4,TGTGCCAGCTCACCGGGGCTGGCAACTAATGAAAAACTGTTTTTT,CASSPGLATNEKLFF
TRBV3-1/TRBV3-2,few,TRBD2,TRBJ2-3,TGTGCCAGCAGCCAAGGACTAGCGGGGGGAGATACGCAGTATTTT,CASSQGLAGGDTQYF
TRBV9,-,TRBD1,TRBJ1-4,TGTGCCAGCAGCGTAGGCCCAGGGGGTAATGAAAAACTGTTTTTT,CASSVGPGGNEKLFF
TRBV5-1,once,TRBD2,TRBJ2-3,TGCGCCAGCAGCTTGTTGGCGGGGGGCCAAGATACGCAGTATTTT,CASSLLAGGQDTQYF
TRBV4-1,few,-,TRBJ2-7,TGCGCCAGCAGCCAGGAGCGCGGGCCCTACGAGCAGTACTTC,CASSQERGPYEQYF
TRBV4-1,-,TRBD1,TRBJ1-6,TGCGCCAGCAGCACCCCGACAGGGAATAATTCACCCCTCCACTTT,CASSTPTGNNSPLHF
TRBV19,many,TRBD1,TRBJ1-2,TGTGCCACCCGGGACCGGGACAGGGACTATGGCTACACCTTC,CATRDRDRDYGYTF
TRBV25-1,-,-,TRBJ1-1,TGTGCCAGCAGTGATCCTCTGTCTGAAGCTTTCTTT,CASSDPLSEAFF
TRBV5-1,once,-,TRBJ2-3,TGCGCCAGCAGCTTGGCCGGTGCAGGGGGCACAGATACGCAGTATTTT,CASSLAGAGGTDTQYF
TRBV5-1,-,-,TRBJ1-1,TGCGCCAGCAGCAAATCCGGGACTGTGAACACTGAAGCTTTCTTT,CASSKSGTVNTEAFF
TRBV20-1,-,-,TRBJ1-4,TGCAGTGCTAGAGACGGGGAAAAACTGTTTTTT,CSARDGEKLFF
TRBV10-3,-,TRBD2,TRBJ2-2,TGTGCCATCATGGCTAGCGGGGGCACGAACACCGGGGAGCTGTTTTTT,CAIMASGGTNTGELFF
TRBV27,-,-,TRBJ2-5,TGTGCCAGCAGTTCCCTCTCTTACCAAGAGACCCAGTACTTC,CASSSLSYQETQYF
TRBV27,-,TRBD2,TRBJ2-2,TGTGCCAGCAGTTTATTCCCCGGGCGTGCGGGGGACACCGGGGAGCTGTTTTTT,CASSLFPGRAGDTGELFF
TRBV5-1,-,TRBD1,TRBJ2-7,TGCGCCAGCAGCTTGGATACAGGGGGCGGAACCGAGCAGTACTTC,CASSLDTGGGTEQYF